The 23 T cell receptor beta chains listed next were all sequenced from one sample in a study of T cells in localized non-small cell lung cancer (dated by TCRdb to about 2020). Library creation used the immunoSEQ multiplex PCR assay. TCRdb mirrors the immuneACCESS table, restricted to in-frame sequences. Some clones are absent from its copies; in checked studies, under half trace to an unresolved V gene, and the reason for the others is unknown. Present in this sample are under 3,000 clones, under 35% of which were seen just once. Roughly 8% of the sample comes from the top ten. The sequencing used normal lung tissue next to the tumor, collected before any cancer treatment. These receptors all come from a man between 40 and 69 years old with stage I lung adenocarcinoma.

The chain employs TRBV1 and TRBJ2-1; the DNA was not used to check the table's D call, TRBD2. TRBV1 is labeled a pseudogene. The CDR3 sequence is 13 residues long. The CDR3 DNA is TGCGCCAGCAGCCAATTTAGCGGGTATGAGCAGTTCTTC. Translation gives CASSQFSGYEQFF.

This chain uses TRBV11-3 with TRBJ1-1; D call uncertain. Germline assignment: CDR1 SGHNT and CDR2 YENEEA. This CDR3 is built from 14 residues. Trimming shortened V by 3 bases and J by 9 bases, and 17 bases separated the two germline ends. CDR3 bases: TGTGCCAGCAGCTTCCCGACGGAGCCTCTTAAAGCTTTCTTT. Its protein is CASSFPTEPLKAFF.

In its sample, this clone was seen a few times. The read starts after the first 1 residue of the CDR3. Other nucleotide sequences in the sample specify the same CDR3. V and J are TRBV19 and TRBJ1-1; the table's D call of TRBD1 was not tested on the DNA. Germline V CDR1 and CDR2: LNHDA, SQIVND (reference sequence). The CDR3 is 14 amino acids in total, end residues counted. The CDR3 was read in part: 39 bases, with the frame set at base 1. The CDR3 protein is CASSIVQGSTEAFF. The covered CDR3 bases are GCCAGTAGTATAGTGCAGGGGTCCACTGAAGCTTTCTTT.

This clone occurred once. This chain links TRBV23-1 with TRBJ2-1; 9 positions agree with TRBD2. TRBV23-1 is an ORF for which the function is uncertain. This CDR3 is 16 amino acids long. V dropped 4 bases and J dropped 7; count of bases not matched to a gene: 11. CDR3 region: CASSLYCGRAENEQFF. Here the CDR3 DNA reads TGCGCCAGCAGTCTCTATTGCGGGAGGGCTGAAAATGAGCAGTTCTTC.

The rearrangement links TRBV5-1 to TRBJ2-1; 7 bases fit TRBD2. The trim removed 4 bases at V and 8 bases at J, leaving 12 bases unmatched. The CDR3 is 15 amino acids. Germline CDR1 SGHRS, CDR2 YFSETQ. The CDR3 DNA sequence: TGCGCCAGCAGCCCCCCGACTAGCCGTACCGATGAGCAGTTCTTC. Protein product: CASSPPTSRTDEQFF.

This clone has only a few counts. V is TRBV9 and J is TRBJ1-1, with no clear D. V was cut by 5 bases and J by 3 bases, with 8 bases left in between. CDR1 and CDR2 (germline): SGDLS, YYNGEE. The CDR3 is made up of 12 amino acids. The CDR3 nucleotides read TGTGCCAGCAGTGATTCTCACACTGAAGCTTTCTTT. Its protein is CASSDSHTEAFF.

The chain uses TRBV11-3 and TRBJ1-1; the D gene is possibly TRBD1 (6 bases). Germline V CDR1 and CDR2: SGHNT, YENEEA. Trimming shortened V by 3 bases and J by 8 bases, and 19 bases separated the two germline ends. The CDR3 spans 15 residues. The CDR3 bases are TGTGCCAGCAGCTTCTACCGTGGGTCCCAGGGGGAAGCTTTCTTT. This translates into CASSFYRGSQGEAFF.

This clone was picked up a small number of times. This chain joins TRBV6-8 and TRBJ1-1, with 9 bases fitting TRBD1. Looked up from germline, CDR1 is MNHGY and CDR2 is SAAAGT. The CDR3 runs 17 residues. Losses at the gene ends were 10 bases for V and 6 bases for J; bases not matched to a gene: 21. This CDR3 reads CAIAPADRGWVTPEAFF. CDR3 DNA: TGTGCCATCGCCCCCGCGGACAGGGGATGGGTTACACCTGAAGCTTTCTTT.

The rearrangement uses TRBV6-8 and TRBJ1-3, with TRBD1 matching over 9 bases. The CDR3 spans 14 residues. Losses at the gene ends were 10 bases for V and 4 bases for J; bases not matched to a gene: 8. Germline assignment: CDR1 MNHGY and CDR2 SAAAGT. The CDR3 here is CAIRATGGGNTIYF. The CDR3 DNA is TGTGCCATCAGAGCGACAGGGGGAGGAAACACCATATATTTT.

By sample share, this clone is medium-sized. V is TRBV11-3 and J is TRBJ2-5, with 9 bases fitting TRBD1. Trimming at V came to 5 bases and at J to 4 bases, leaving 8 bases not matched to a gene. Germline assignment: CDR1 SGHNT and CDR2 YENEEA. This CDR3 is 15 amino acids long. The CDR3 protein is CASSPRVTGGETQYF. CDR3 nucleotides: TGTGCCAGCAGCCCCCGAGTGACAGGGGGAGAGACCCAGTACTTC.

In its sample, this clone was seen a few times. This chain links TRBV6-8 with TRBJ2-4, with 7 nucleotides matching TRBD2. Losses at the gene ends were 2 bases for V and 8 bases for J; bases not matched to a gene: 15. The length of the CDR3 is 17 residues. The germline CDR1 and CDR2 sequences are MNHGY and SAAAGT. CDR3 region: CASSYTSPGLPKDIQYF. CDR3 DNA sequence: TGTGCCAGCAGTTACACGAGCCCGGGACTACCCAAGGACATTCAGTACTTC.

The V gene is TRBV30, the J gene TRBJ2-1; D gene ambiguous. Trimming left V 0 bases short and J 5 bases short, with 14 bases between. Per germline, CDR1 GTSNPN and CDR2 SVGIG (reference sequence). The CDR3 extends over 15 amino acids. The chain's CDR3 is CAWSVGIGTDNEQFF. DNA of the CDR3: TGTGCCTGGAGTGTAGGGATAGGAACCGACAATGAGCAGTTCTTC.

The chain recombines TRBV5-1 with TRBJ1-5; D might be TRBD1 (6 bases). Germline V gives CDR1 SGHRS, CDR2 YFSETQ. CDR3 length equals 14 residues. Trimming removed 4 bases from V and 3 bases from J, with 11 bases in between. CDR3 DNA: TGCGCCAGCAGCCCGGACAGCCCCAATCAGCCCCAGCATTTT. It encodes CASSPDSPNQPQHF.

The CDR3 spells CAWSRDGQTMNTEAFF. The CDR3 nucleotides read TGTGCCTGGAGTAGGGACGGACAGACGATGAACACTGAAGCTTTCTTT. The rearrangement links TRBV30 to TRBJ1-1; weak D call: TRBD1 (6 bases). V dropped 2 bases and J dropped 0 bases, with 16 bases sitting between them. Germline-derived CDR1 and CDR2 are GTSNPN and SVGIG (reference sequence). This CDR3 region has 16 residues.

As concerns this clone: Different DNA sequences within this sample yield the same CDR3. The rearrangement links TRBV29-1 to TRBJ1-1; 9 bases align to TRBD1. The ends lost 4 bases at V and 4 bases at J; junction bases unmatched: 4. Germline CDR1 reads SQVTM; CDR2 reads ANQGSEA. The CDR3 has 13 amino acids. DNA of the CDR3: TGCAGCGTTGTGGGACAGGGTGGCACTGAAGCTTTCTTT. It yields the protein CSVVGQGGTEAFF.

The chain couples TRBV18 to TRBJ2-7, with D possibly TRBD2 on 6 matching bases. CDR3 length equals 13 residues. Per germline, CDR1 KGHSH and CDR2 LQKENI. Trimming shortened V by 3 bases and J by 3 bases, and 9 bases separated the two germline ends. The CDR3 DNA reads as TGTGCCAGCTCACCCGGGGGAAACTACGAGCAGTACGTC. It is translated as CASSPGGNYEQYV.

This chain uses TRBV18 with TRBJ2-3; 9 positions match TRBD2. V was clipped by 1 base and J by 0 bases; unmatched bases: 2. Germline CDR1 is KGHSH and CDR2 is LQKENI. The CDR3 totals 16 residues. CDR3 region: CASSPRSGRSTDTQYF. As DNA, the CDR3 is TGTGCCAGCTCACCACGGAGCGGGAGGAGCACAGATACGCAGTATTTT.

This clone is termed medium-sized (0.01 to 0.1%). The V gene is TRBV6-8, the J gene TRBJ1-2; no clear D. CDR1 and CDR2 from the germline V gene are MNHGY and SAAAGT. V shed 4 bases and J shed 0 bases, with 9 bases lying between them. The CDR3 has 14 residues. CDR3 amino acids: CASSLSGSNYGYTF. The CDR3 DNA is TGTGCCAGCAGTTTATCGGGTTCTAACTATGGCTACACCTTC.

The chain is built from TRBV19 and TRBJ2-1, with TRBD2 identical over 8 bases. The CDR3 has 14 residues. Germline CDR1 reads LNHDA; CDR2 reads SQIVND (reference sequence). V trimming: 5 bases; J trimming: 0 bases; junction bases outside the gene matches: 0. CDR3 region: CASSREGSYNEQFF. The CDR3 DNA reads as TGTGCCAGTAGTCGGGAGGGCTCCTACAATGAGCAGTTCTTC.

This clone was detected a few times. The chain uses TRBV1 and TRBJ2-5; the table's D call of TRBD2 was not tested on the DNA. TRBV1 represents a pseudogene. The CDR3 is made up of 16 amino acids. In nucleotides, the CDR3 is TGCGCCAGCAGCCAAGACTTAGCGGGAGGGGAAGAGACCCAGTACTTC. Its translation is CASSQDLAGGEETQYF.

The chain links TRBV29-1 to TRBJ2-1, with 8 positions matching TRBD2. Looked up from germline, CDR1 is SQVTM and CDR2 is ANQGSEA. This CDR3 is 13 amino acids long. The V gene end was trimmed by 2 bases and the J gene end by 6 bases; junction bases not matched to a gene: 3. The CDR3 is CSVERLAPNEQFF. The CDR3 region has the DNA TGCAGCGTTGAAAGACTAGCGCCCAATGAGCAGTTCTTC.

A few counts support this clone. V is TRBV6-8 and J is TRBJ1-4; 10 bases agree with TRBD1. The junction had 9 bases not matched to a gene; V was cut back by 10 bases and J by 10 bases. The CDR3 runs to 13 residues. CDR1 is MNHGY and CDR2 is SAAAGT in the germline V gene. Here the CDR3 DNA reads TGTGCCACTTCCGGGACAGGGGAAGGAAAACTGTTTTTT. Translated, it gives CATSGTGEGKLFF.

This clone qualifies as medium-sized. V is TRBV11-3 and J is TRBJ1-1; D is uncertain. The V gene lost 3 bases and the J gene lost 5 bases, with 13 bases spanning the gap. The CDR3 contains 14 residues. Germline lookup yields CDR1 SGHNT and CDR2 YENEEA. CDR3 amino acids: CASSLGGIGTEAFF. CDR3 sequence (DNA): TGTGCCAGCAGCTTGGGAGGGATAGGGACTGAAGCTTTCTTT. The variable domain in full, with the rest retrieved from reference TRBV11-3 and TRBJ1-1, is EAGVVQSPRYKIIEKKQPVAFWCNPISGHNTLYWYLQNLGQGPELLIRYENEEAVDDSQLPKDRFSAERLKGVDSTLKIQPAELGDSAVYLCASSLGGIGTEAFFGQGTRLTVV.